The rows below give T cell receptor beta chains drawn from one sample of a study of T cell changes during pregnancy in multiple sclerosis. Clones were read by immunoSEQ multiplex PCR, and TCRdb kept only the in-frame ones, dropping some. The sample shows some 60,000 clones, about 92% of them seen only once. The source was peripheral blood, collected after pregnancy. These receptors all stem from a female donor with multiple sclerosis, enrolled in a pregnancy study. Each CDR3 is given with its conserved first and last residue. Fields, in order: clone size, J gene, V gene, CDR3 length, D gene, CDR3 protein, CDR3 DNA. A D gene is named only where the DNA matches it firmly. Clone size is shown for a subset of rows, as once, few, many or a class of expanded clone.

.,TRBJ2-2,TRBV25-1,15,TRBD2,CASSQFSGMGGELFF,TGTGCCAGCAGTCAATTTAGCGGGATGGGCGGGGAGCTGTTTTTT
.,TRBJ1-5,TRBV7-9,17,.,CASSSTRDGGDDQPQHF,TGTGCCAGCAGCTCCACTCGAGATGGGGGGGATGATCAGCCCCAGCATTTT
.,TRBJ2-7,TRBV28,16,TRBD1,CASSLRCGTGWCEQYF,TGTGCCAGCAGCTTACGATGCGGGACAGGGTGGTGCGAGCAGTACTTC
.,TRBJ2-2,TRBV7-8,16,.,CASSLAVASGTGELFF,TGTGCCAGCAGCTTAGCGGTGGCATCGGGGACCGGGGAGCTGTTTTTT
.,TRBJ2-1,TRBV15,16,TRBD2,CATSRDLAGGRNEQFF,TGTGCCACCAGCAGAGATCTAGCGGGAGGGCGAAATGAGCAGTTCTTC
few,TRBJ2-1,TRBV7-5,18,.,CARHPQKGRDREYNEQFF,TGTGCCAGACACCCCCAAAAGGGCAGGGACAGGGAATACAATGAGCAGTTCTTC
.,TRBJ2-7,TRBV27,15,.,CASAGARRGNYEQYF,TGTGCCAGCGCTGGGGCTCGGAGGGGTAATTACGAGCAGTACTTC
.,TRBJ2-5,TRBV9,15,.,CASSVTDGGGETQYF,TGTGCCAGCAGCGTAACGGACGGGGGTGGCGAGACCCAGTACTTC
.,TRBJ2-2,TRBV11-2,15,.,CASSSGLQNTGELFF,TGTGCCAGCAGCTCGGGACTGCAGAACACCGGGGAGCTGTTTTTT
.,TRBJ2-3,TRBV27,16,.,CASSPAGGEITDTQYF,TGTGCCAGCAGTCCCGCGGGTGGGGAAATCACAGATACGCAGTATTTT
.,TRBJ2-4,TRBV5-6,16,.,CASSRLSGGAKNIQYF,TGTGCCAGCAGCCGCCTTAGCGGAGGAGCCAAAAACATTCAGTACTTC
.,TRBJ2-5,TRBV13,14,.,CASTLPGVGETQYF,TGTGCCAGCACCTTACCCGGAGTCGGGGAGACCCAGTACTTC
.,TRBJ1-1,TRBV7-9,16,TRBD1,CASSPSWDRPNTEAFF,TGTGCCAGCAGCCCGAGTTGGGACAGGCCGAACACTGAAGCTTTCTTT
once,TRBJ2-7,TRBV27,12,.,CASSLSGAEQYF,TGTGCCAGCAGTTTATCAGGAGCTGAGCAGTACTTC
.,TRBJ2-3,TRBV29-1,13,TRBD1,CSVDVGTADTQYF,TGCAGCGTTGACGTGGGGACAGCAGATACGCAGTATTTT
.,TRBJ2-3,TRBV7-9,14,TRBD2,CASSLGEREYSQYF,TGTGCCAGCAGCTTAGGAGAGCGGGAGTACTCGCAGTATTTT
.,TRBJ2-1,TRBV4-2,16,TRBD2,CASSQPGTSGDNEQFF,TGTGCCAGCAGCCAACCCGGGACTAGCGGAGACAATGAGCAGTTCTTC
.,TRBJ2-7,TRBV6-1,15,TRBD1,CASNLFGTGGYEQYF,TGTGCCAGCAATTTGTTCGGGACAGGGGGCTACGAGCAGTACTTC
.,TRBJ2-3,TRBV19,16,TRBD1,CASSDRGQGIADTQYF,TGTGCCAGTAGTGACAGGGGGCAGGGGATTGCAGATACGCAGTATTTT
.,TRBJ2-7,TRBV7-6,13,.,CASSPTLRGEQYF,TGTGCCAGCAGCCCAACTCTCCGCGGCGAGCAGTACTTC
.,TRBJ2-7,TRBV10-1,17,TRBD2,CASIPGTSGTKLGEQYF,TGCGCCAGCATCCCAGGGACTAGCGGGACTAAGTTGGGGGAGCAGTACTTC
.,TRBJ2-1,TRBV19,13,TRBD2,CASTGTGGNEQFF,TGTGCCAGTACTGGGACGGGGGGCAATGAGCAGTTCTTC
.,TRBJ1-4,TRBV5-4,15,.,CASSLDRETNEKLFF,TGTGCCAGCAGCTTGGATCGTGAGACTAATGAAAAACTGTTTTTT
.,TRBJ1-5,TRBV18,16,TRBD1,CASSPQGAGSNQPQHF,TGTGCCAGCTCACCCCAGGGGGCGGGTAGCAATCAGCCCCAGCATTTT
once,TRBJ2-5,TRBV4-1,15,TRBD1,CASSYTGQLQETQYF,TGCGCCAGCAGTTACACGGGACAGTTACAAGAGACCCAGTACTTC
.,TRBJ2-3,TRBV11-3,15,TRBD1,CASSAPGTGADTQYF,TGTGCCAGCAGCGCCCCGGGGACAGGGGCGGATACGCAGTATTTT
.,TRBJ2-7,TRBV25-1,14,.,CASSRPGVGYEQYF,TGTGCCAGCTCCAGACCCGGGGTGGGCTACGAGCAGTACTTC
.,TRBJ2-7,TRBV5-1,19,TRBD2,CASSLEGIPRLAGLYEQYF,TGCGCCAGCAGCTTGGAGGGGATTCCCCGACTAGCGGGACTCTACGAGCAGTACTTC
.,TRBJ2-2,TRBV7-6,15,TRBD2,CASSLVGGPSGELFF,TGTGCCAGCAGCTTAGTGGGAGGGCCATCCGGGGAGCTGTTTTTT
.,TRBJ2-1,TRBV5-1,12,.,CASSRSFNEQFF,TGCGCCAGCAGCCGTTCTTTCAATGAGCAGTTCTTC
.,TRBJ2-1,TRBV6-5,12,.,CASSYFGGEQFF,TGTGCCAGCAGTTACTTTGGAGGCGAGCAGTTCTTC
.,TRBJ2-2,TRBV5-1,18,TRBD2,CASSLTGTSGIGTGELFF,TGCGCCAGCAGCTTGACCGGGACTAGCGGGATTGGCACCGGGGAGCTGTTTTTT
.,TRBJ2-2,TRBV19,14,TRBD1,CASGTGYSTGELFF,TGTGCCAGTGGGACAGGGTACAGCACCGGGGAGCTGTTTTTT
.,TRBJ2-1,TRBV5-6,16,.,CASSGGGLRSYNEQFF,TGTGCCAGCAGCGGGGGGGGCCTCCGCTCCTACAATGAGCAGTTCTTC
.,TRBJ2-2,TRBV6-1,15,.,CASSEVSAGTGELFF,TGTGCCAGCAGTGAAGTAAGCGCGGGCACCGGGGAGCTGTTTTTT
.,TRBJ2-7,TRBV4-2,16,TRBD2,CASSPLAGGPTYEQYF,TGTGCCAGCAGCCCGCTAGCGGGAGGACCTACCTACGAGCAGTACTTC
.,TRBJ1-1,TRBV7-9,14,.,CASSLIGQNTEAFF,TGTGCCAGCAGCTTAATCGGTCAGAACACTGAAGCTTTCTTT
.,TRBJ2-1,TRBV4-2,16,.,CASSQVVKSSYNEQFF,TGTGCCAGCAGCCAAGTGGTTAAGAGCTCCTACAATGAGCAGTTCTTC
.,TRBJ2-4,TRBV5-4,15,.,CASSLEGSAKNIQYF,TGTGCCAGCAGCTTGGAGGGGTCGGCCAAAAACATTCAGTACTTC
.,TRBJ2-1,TRBV7-2,16,.,CASSLGVGQIGNEQFF,TGTGCCAGCAGCTTAGGGGTCGGACAAATAGGCAATGAGCAGTTCTTC
.,TRBJ2-5,TRBV2,14,TRBD2,CASSEVGREETQYF,TGTGCCAGCAGTGAAGTCGGGAGGGAAGAGACCCAGTACTTC
.,TRBJ2-3,TRBV12-5,15,.,CASGLNSWEADTQYF,TGTGCTAGTGGTTTAAATAGTTGGGAGGCAGATACGCAGTATTTT
.,TRBJ2-3,TRBV4-1,14,TRBD2,CASSQRTSGDTQYF,TGCGCCAGCAGCCAAAGGACTAGCGGCGATACGCAGTATTTT
.,TRBJ2-1,TRBV11-2,13,TRBD2,CASSFSGRNEQFF,TGTGCCAGCAGCTTTAGCGGGAGGAATGAGCAGTTCTTC
.,TRBJ2-1,TRBV2,14,.,CASSDAVTYNEQFF,TGTGCCAGCAGTGATGCGGTCACGTACAATGAGCAGTTCTTC
.,TRBJ2-1,TRBV7-9,13,.,CASSLRSSNEQFF,TGTGCCAGCAGCTTACGGTCGAGCAATGAGCAGTTCTTC
.,TRBJ2-2,TRBV28,21,TRBD1,CASQHFSQQRGPRKNTGELFF,TGTGCCAGCCAACACTTCTCTCAACAAAGGGGGCCCCGAAAGAACACCGGGGAGCTGTTTTTT
.,TRBJ2-3,TRBV11-2,17,TRBD1,CASSGRGTGVSTDTQYF,TGTGCCAGCAGCGGAAGGGGGACAGGGGTTTCCACAGATACGCAGTATTTT